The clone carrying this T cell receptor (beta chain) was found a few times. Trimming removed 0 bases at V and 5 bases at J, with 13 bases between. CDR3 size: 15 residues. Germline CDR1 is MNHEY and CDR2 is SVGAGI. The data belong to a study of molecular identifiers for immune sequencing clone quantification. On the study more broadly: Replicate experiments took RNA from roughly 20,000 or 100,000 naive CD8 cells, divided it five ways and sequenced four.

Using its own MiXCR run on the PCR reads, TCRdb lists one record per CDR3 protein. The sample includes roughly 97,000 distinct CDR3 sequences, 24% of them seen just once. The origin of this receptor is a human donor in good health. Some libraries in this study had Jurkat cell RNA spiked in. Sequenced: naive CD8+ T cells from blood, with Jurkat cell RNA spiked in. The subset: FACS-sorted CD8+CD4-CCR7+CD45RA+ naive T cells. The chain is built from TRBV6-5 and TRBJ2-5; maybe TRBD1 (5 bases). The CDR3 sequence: CASSYSEGVGETQYF. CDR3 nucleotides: TGTGCCAGCAGTTACTCGGAAGGGGTTGGGGAGACCCAGTACTTC.